Listed below are T cell receptor beta chains from one sample, sequenced in a study of human CD8 memory T cell subsets. After re-calling the 5' RACE reads, TCRdb lists one entry per CDR3 protein, DNA absent. The sample table sets out about 17,000 distinct CDR3 sequences. Material for sequencing was CD8+ stem-like memory T cells (TSCM and TCM) sorted from PBMCs. Every receptor here comes from a human donor in good health. CDR3s include the opening cysteine and the closing phenylalanine or tryptophan. Clone size is shown for a subset of rows, as once, few, many or a class of expanded clone.

TRBJ2-5 - 12 TRBV10-3 CAISSGEETQYF
TRBJ1-2 - 15 TRBV27 CASSSFGTKGRGYTF
TRBJ1-1 - 14 TRBV5-6 CASSLVQQPTEAFF
TRBJ1-1 medium-sized 12 TRBV13 CASSIGGVEAFF
TRBJ2-5 - 13 TRBV12-3/TRBV12-4 CASSLQGEETQYF
TRBJ2-7 - 13 TRBV5-4 CASSRPPADQQYF
TRBJ1-3 - 15 TRBV4-3 CASSLYPTTGNTIYF
TRBJ2-3 - 15 TRBV12-3/TRBV12-4 CASSPGTSDTDTQYF
TRBJ1-2 - 17 TRBV29-1 CSVRSFRGDLTNYGYTF
TRBJ2-5 - 18 TRBV7-9 CASSATPDRGQNQETQYF
TRBJ1-1 - 15 TRBV12-3/TRBV12-4 CASYPPQKGNTEAFF
TRBJ1-4 - 13 TRBV29-1 CSVEAGINEKLFF
TRBJ2-2 - 13 TRBV14 CASSQAIPGELFF
TRBJ2-7 - 18 TRBV5-5 CASSDGTADSGPSYEQYF
TRBJ2-3 - 19 TRBV7-9 CASSNGSLPFEPSTDTQYF
TRBJ2-3 - 16 TRBV3-2 CASSQDRGLATDTQYF
TRBJ1-1 - 14 TRBV27 CASSPRTENTEAFF
TRBJ2-3 - 16 TRBV24-1 CATSDLQDPSPDTQYF
TRBJ2-1 - 15 TRBV20-1 CSARKPSVDSGEQFF
TRBJ2-1 medium-sized 13 TRBV7-9 CASSPRDGYTQFF
TRBJ2-4 - 16 TRBV7-9 CASSSIGQGAVDIQYF
TRBJ1-1 - 14 TRBV27 CASRRVFLHTEAFF
TRBJ2-3 - 14 TRBV6-2/TRBV6-3 CASSYWLGQDTQYF